Listed below are T cell receptor beta chains from one sample, sequenced in a study of T cell responses to AZD1222 COVID-19 vaccine. Profiling relied on immunoSEQ multiplex PCR, and the TCRdb table lists in-frame clones only, not all of them. The table shows roughly 50,000 clones, with around 80% occurring only once. This specimen consisted of peripheral blood, obtained on day 0 of AZD1222 vaccination. All receptors derive from an adult in good health. CDR3s include the opening cysteine and the closing phenylalanine or tryptophan. D genes are given only for firm matches. Clone size is not always given. Where it is, it says once, few, many or a class for expanded clones.

TRBV28	-	-	TRBJ1-1	CASSLSTGHMNTEAFF	TGTGCCAGCAGCCTATCCACAGGGCACATGAACACTGAAGCTTTCTTT
TRBV27	-	TRBD1	TRBJ1-6	CASSLQGANSPLHF	TGTGCCAGCAGTTTACAGGGGGCTAATTCACCCCTCCACTTT
TRBV15	-	TRBD2	TRBJ2-5	CATSGSGGFLETQYF	TGTGCCACCAGCGGTAGCGGGGGGTTTTTGGAGACCCAGTACTTC
TRBV6-5	-	TRBD1	TRBJ2-2	CASSYRGTGELFF	TGTGCCAGCAGCTACAGGGGTACCGGGGAGCTGTTTTTT
TRBV11-2	-	-	TRBJ2-1	CASSSRGGSSSYNEQFF	TGTGCCAGCAGCTCGCGCGGCGGCTCGAGCTCCTACAATGAGCAGTTCTTC
TRBV18	-	-	TRBJ1-1	CASSPRQATPNTEAFF	TGTGCCAGCTCACCTCGACAGGCGACGCCCAACACTGAAGCTTTCTTT
TRBV5-5	-	TRBD1	TRBJ2-1	CASSSRYRDRVTGEQFF	TGTGCCAGCAGCTCGAGATACCGGGACAGGGTGACCGGTGAGCAGTTCTTC
TRBV6-5	-	-	TRBJ2-1	CASRNRPYNEQFF	TGTGCCAGCAGAAACCGCCCCTACAATGAGCAGTTCTTC
TRBV7-6	-	-	TRBJ2-3	CASSLEASPADTQYF	TGTGCCAGCAGCTTAGAGGCTAGTCCTGCAGATACGCAGTATTTT
TRBV4-1	few	TRBD1	TRBJ1-2	CASSPDRGRDGYTF	TGCGCCAGCAGCCCGGACAGGGGGCGGGATGGCTACACCTTC
TRBV27	few	-	TRBJ1-2	CASSPKEHPNYGYTF	TGTGCCAGCAGTCCCAAGGAACATCCTAACTATGGCTACACCTTC
TRBV28	-	-	TRBJ1-6	CASIHSSYNSPLHF	TGTGCCAGCATTCATAGCTCCTATAATTCACCCCTCCACTTT
TRBV29-1	-	-	TRBJ1-2	CSVLPGPAYGYTF	TGCAGCGTGCTGCCAGGGCCGGCCTATGGCTACACCTTC
TRBV6-5	-	-	TRBJ2-7	CASSYRGGEGNF	TGTGCCAGCAGTTATAGGGGTGGTGAAGGAAACTTC
TRBV19	-	-	TRBJ2-2	CASRIKNQGNGELFF	TGTGCCAGTAGGATTAAAAATCAGGGGAACGGGGAGCTGTTTTTT
TRBV27	-	-	TRBJ2-2	CASSFDGGRTGELFF	TGTGCCAGCAGTTTTGACGGGGGACGGACCGGGGAGCTGTTTTTT
TRBV6-2/TRBV6-3	-	-	TRBJ1-2	CASSYSKGYGYTF	TGTGCCAGCAGTTACTCGAAAGGGTATGGCTACACCTTC
TRBV5-1	-	-	TRBJ1-2	CASSPKAGANYGYTF	TGCGCCAGCAGCCCGAAAGCAGGGGCTAACTATGGCTACACCTTC
TRBV6-5	-	TRBD2	TRBJ2-1	CASSSRTSGGANEQFF	TGTGCCAGCAGTTCGAGGACTAGCGGGGGGGCAAATGAGCAGTTCTTC
TRBV28	few	TRBD1	TRBJ1-6	CASSTLRGLSNSPLHF	TGTGCCAGCAGTACCCTCAGGGGGCTGAGTAATTCACCCCTCCACTTT
TRBV5-8	-	TRBD2	TRBJ2-2	CASSNYEAGGDTGELFF	TGTGCCAGCAGCAATTACGAAGCGGGGGGTGACACCGGGGAGCTGTTTTTT
TRBV2	-	-	TRBJ2-3	CASRGHPSTDTQYF	TGTGCCAGCAGAGGACATCCAAGCACAGATACGCAGTATTTT
TRBV28	-	TRBD1	TRBJ1-1	CASSFNPGTGAFF	TGTGCCAGCAGTTTCAATCCCGGGACAGGAGCTTTCTTT
TRBV30	-	TRBD1	TRBJ2-3	CAWSGTGGGSPDTQYF	TGTGCCTGGAGTGGGACAGGGGGCGGTTCTCCAGATACGCAGTATTTT
TRBV3-1/TRBV3-2	-	-	TRBJ1-1	CASSQGSTNTEAFF	TGTGCCAGCAGCCAAGGATCAACGAACACTGAAGCTTTCTTT
TRBV11-2	-	-	TRBJ2-1	CASSLESSFVFF	TGTGCCAGCAGCTTAGAGTCGTCGTTTGTGTTCTTC
TRBV11-3	-	-	TRBJ2-2	CASSSSLVGELFF	TGTGCCAGCAGCTCTAGCTTGGTCGGGGAGCTGTTTTTT
TRBV19	-	-	TRBJ2-2	CASSIDSLSGELFF	TGTGCCAGTAGTATCGACTCCCTATCCGGGGAGCTGTTTTTT
TRBV27	-	TRBD2	TRBJ2-7	CASSLSGRIAGLYEQYF	TGTGCCAGCAGTTTATCGGGTCGGATAGCGGGATTATACGAGCAGTACTTC
TRBV29-1	-	-	TRBJ2-4	CSVIQGGVGNIQYF	TGCAGCGTCATACAGGGTGGTGTCGGAAACATTCAGTACTTC
TRBV27	-	-	TRBJ1-6	CASSSPLFTPLHF	TGTGCCAGCAGCTCCCCATTGTTCACACCCCTCCACTTT
TRBV6-1	-	-	TRBJ1-1	CASSAIEGRGWAVFEAFF	TGTGCCAGCAGTGCTATAGAAGGGAGGGGATGGGCGGTTTTTGAAGCTTTCTTT
TRBV11-2	-	-	TRBJ1-5	CASSRSGGGQPQHF	TGTGCCAGCAGCCGAAGCGGGGGTGGTCAGCCCCAGCATTTT
TRBV2	few	-	TRBJ1-6	CASKEEGRSPLHF	TGTGCCAGCAAGGAGGAGGGACGCTCACCCCTCCACTTT
TRBV12-3/TRBV12-4	-	TRBD1	TRBJ1-1	CASSRQGNTEAFF	TGTGCCAGCAGTCGACAGGGTAACACTGAAGCTTTCTTT
TRBV28	-	TRBD1	TRBJ2-2	CASRPGGIGELFF	TGTGCCAGCAGGCCAGGGGGCATCGGGGAGCTGTTTTTT
TRBV5-1	-	TRBD1	TRBJ2-3	CASRTGALGGTDTQYF	TGCGCCAGCCGAACAGGGGCTCTAGGCGGCACAGATACGCAGTATTTT
TRBV24-1	-	-	TRBJ1-5	CATSEGWSQPQHF	TGTGCCACCAGTGAGGGGTGGAGTCAGCCCCAGCATTTT
TRBV5-1	-	-	TRBJ1-2	CASSLGEGTILYGYTF	TGCGCCAGCAGCTTGGGTGAGGGGACAATCCTCTATGGCTACACCTTC
TRBV7-6	-	-	TRBJ2-3	CASSLAQGTDTQYF	TGTGCCAGCAGCTTAGCGCAGGGTACAGATACGCAGTATTTT
TRBV12-3/TRBV12-4	-	-	TRBJ2-1	CASSLVLYNEQFF	TGTGCCAGCAGTTTAGTACTCTACAATGAGCAGTTCTTC